This entry describes one TCR beta chain. This specimen belongs to a study of blood T cell repertoires in COVID-19. Study as a whole: There were acute and convalescent COVID-19 samples, and they came from the United States, Italy and Spain. From T cells, B-cell-depleted T cells, or PBMCs came the material, which was cDNA or gDNA.

The J segment lost 6 bases and the V segment lost 0 bases, leaving 7 bases of the junction unmatched. The CDR3 is made up of 15 amino acids. The germline CDR1 and CDR2 sequences are SGHNT and YYREEE (reference sequence). Original methodology: Nucleated cell counts were estimated from reference gene primer amplification. TCRdb's copy holds only in-frame clones and misses some; the assay was immunoSEQ multiplex PCR. The DNA was the basis for D and trimming; V, J and clone size are from that table. The data hold about 240,000 clones, with approximately 90% observed a single time. The clonotype comes from a woman in her thirties or forties who had recovered from COVID-19. Sequencing used peripheral blood. This rearrangement joins TRBV5-4 to TRBJ2-7; 9 bases are shared with TRBD1. The CDR3 coding sequence is TGTGCCAGCAGCTTGGGTGCAACAGGGGGCGCCGAGCAGTACTTC. It codes for CASSLGATGGAEQYF.